This paragraph reports one T cell receptor beta chain. The entry originates in a study of blood T cell repertoires in COVID-19. Study overall: Some COVID-19 samples were acute and others convalescent; all came from the United States, Italy and Spain.

In the study's own analysis: The assay estimated nucleated cells by amplifying reference gene primers. The protocol was immunoSEQ multiplex PCR, while the TCRdb copy is restricted to in-frame clones and leaves out a portion. The DNA was the basis for D and trimming; V, J and clone size are from that table. The sample gives roughly 380,000 clones, roughly 90% of which show up once; about 1.6% is in the top ten. The germline CDR1 and CDR2 sequences are SNHLY and FYNNEI. CDR3 length: 18 residues. Trimming removed 11 bases from V and 0 bases from J; junction bases left unmatched: 11. This clonotype was obtained from a woman aged 40-49 years with COVID-19, enrolled during active disease. The sequenced sample was peripheral blood. The rearrangement uses TRBV2 and TRBJ2-6; 12 bases match TRBD1. The CDR3 reads CAHPGQGATSSGANVLTF. In nucleotides, the CDR3 is TGTGCCCACCCGGGACAGGGGGCGACTTCCTCTGGGGCCAACGTCCTGACTTTC.